The clone carrying this TCR beta chain appeared a single time. The sample has other DNA sequences that encode this CDR3 too. This sample was included in a study of cytomegalovirus exposure and HLA in healthy donors. V was cut by 0 bases and J by 2 bases, with 5 bases left in between. The CDR3 extends over 14 amino acids. Germline V gene sequence: CDR1 MGHRA, CDR2 YSYEKL. PCR involved 60 Vbeta and 13 Jbeta primers. Clones were sequenced by immunoSEQ multiplex PCR, and TCRdb holds only the in-frame ones, with some missing. The repertoire includes over 150,000 clones, over 75% of them detected once, and about 2.8% sits in the top ten.

The chain has TRBV4-1 and TRBJ1-5; D is uncertain. The clonotype comes from a woman in her twenties or thirties in good health and CMV-seronegative. Sequenced material: PBMCs. The CDR3 sequence is CASSQDSRNQPQHF. The CDR3 DNA sequence: TGCGCCAGCAGCCAAGATAGTCGCAATCAGCCCCAGCATTTT.